The rows below give T cell receptor beta chains drawn from one sample of a study of Graves' ophthalmopathy and Graves' hyperthyroidism. Each CDR3 protein gets one entry after TCRdb re-called the multiplex PCR reads with MiXCR. The data contain about 500,000 distinct CDR3 sequences, under 40% of them singletons. The sample consisted of peripheral blood or thyroid tissue (not recorded which). These receptors came from an adult man with Graves' hyperthyroidism. Both conserved end residues are part of each CDR3. D genes are given only for firm matches. Clone sizes are given selectively: once, few, many, or a class where the clone is expanded.

J | V | D | size | CDR3 | DNA
TRBJ2-3 | TRBV7-8 | NA | few | CASSLIILGAEFLTDTQYF | TGTGCCAGCAGCTTAATAATTTTGGGGGCGGAGTTCCTTACAGATACGCAGTATTTT
TRBJ1-1 | TRBV9 | NA | NA | CASSVALDTNTEAFF | TGTGCCAGCAGCGTAGCTTTGGACACTAACACTGAAGCTTTCTTT
TRBJ2-2 | TRBV7-8 | NA | NA | CASSPRRIKLFF | TGTGCCAGCAGCCCGCGCCGGATCAAGCTGTTTTTT
TRBJ2-5 | TRBV19 | TRBD2 | many | CASSISQGLAETQYF | TGTGCCAGTAGTATATCCCAGGGACTAGCTGAGACCCAGTACTTC
TRBJ1-1 | TRBV29-1 | TRBD1 | many | CSVSPGTGPNTEAFF | TGCAGCGTTAGTCCCGGGACAGGGCCGAACACTGAAGCTTTCTTT
TRBJ2-2 | TRBV7-2 | NA | NA | CASSFLSSGELFF | TGTGCCAGCAGTTTCTTGAGTTCCGGGGAGCTGTTTTTT
TRBJ2-3 | TRBV29-1 | NA | NA | CSVRRTSTDTQYF | TGCAGCGTAAGACGGACTAGCACAGATACGCAGTATTTT
TRBJ1-2 | TRBV29-1 | NA | many | CSVESRNLGAGYTF | TGCAGCGTTGAATCACGTAATCTGGGTGCGGGCTACACCTTC
TRBJ2-1 | TRBV2 | NA | once | CASSGKLAIYNEQFF | TGTGCCAGCAGTGGGAAACTAGCTATCTACAATGAGCAGTTCTTC
TRBJ2-7 | TRBV20-1 | TRBD2 | many | CSASILAGGNPYEQYF | TGCAGTGCTAGCATACTAGCGGGGGGCAACCCCTACGAGCAGTACTTC
TRBJ2-7 | TRBV9 | TRBD2 | NA | CASSAVAGGASYEQYF | TGTGCCAGCAGCGCCGTAGCGGGAGGGGCCTCCTACGAGCAGTACTTC
TRBJ1-3 | TRBV9 | NA | NA | CASSEGAAGNTIYF | TGTGCCAGCAGCGAAGGAGCTGCTGGAAACACCATATATTTT
TRBJ1-2 | TRBV29-1 | TRBD1 | NA | CSAKVRDREDYGYTF | TGCAGCGCCAAGGTCCGGGACAGGGAAGACTATGGCTACACCTTC
TRBJ2-2 | TRBV12-3/TRBV12-4 | TRBD1 | many | CASSLGQGVVTGELFF | TGTGCCAGCAGTTTAGGTCAGGGGGTCGTAACCGGGGAGCTGTTTTTT
TRBJ1-2 | TRBV5-1 | TRBD1 | many | CASSAPGTGNYGYTF | TGCGCCAGCAGCGCACCCGGGACAGGGAACTATGGCTACACCTTC
TRBJ1-2 | TRBV7-8 | NA | few | CASSQGLGDYGYTF | TGTGCCAGCAGCCAAGGTCTGGGGGACTATGGCTACACCTTC
TRBJ2-7 | TRBV5-5 | NA | NA | CASSDMTDALREQYF | TGTGCCAGCAGCGACATGACAGACGCCCTCCGCGAGCAGTACTTC
TRBJ2-2 | TRBV7-2 | NA | many | CASSLGPDPTGELFF | TGTGCCAGCAGCTTAGGACCCGACCCCACCGGGGAGCTGTTTTTT
TRBJ2-2 | TRBV7-9 | TRBD1 | many | CASAPRGLTNTGELFF | TGTGCCAGTGCTCCCAGGGGGCTGACGAACACCGGGGAGCTGTTTTTT
TRBJ1-1 | TRBV20-1 | TRBD1 | many | CSAPGTGGRANTEAFF | TGCAGTGCTCCCGGGACAGGGGGCCGTGCGAACACTGAAGCTTTCTTT
TRBJ2-7 | TRBV29-1 | NA | many | CSVEDTVLYAQYF | TGCAGCGTTGAAGATACCGTACTCTACGCGCAGTACTTC
TRBJ2-7 | TRBV12-3/TRBV12-4 | TRBD1 | many | CASSPGTVRGSEQYF | TGTGCCAGCAGTCCCGGGACAGTGAGAGGATCCGAGCAGTACTTC
TRBJ1-1 | TRBV7-6 | NA | many | CASSLDPTYTEAFF | TGTGCCAGCAGCTTAGACCCCACTTACACTGAAGCTTTCTTT
TRBJ1-1 | TRBV7-9 | NA | many | CASSPGPGTEAFF | TGTGCCAGCAGCCCCGGACCGGGCACTGAAGCTTTCTTT
TRBJ1-2 | TRBV9 | NA | NA | CASSPYRDGDYGYTF | TGTGCCAGCAGCCCCTACAGGGACGGAGACTATGGCTACACCTTC
TRBJ2-7 | TRBV28 | TRBD1 | NA | CASSPKHGRGPYEQYF | TGTGCCAGCAGTCCCAAGCACGGCAGGGGGCCTTACGAGCAGTACTTC
TRBJ2-7 | TRBV7-9 | NA | NA | CASSLLGGVYEQYF | TGTGCCAGCAGTTTATTAGGAGGGGTCTACGAGCAGTACTTC
TRBJ1-6 | TRBV14 | TRBD1 | NA | CASRAGTALSPLHF | TGTGCCAGCAGGGCCGGGACAGCCCTTTCACCCCTCCACTTT
TRBJ1-4 | TRBV7-9 | NA | few | CASGPVAQEEPNEKLFF | TGTGCCAGCGGCCCGGTTGCGCAAGAGGAGCCTAATGAAAAACTGTTTTTT
TRBJ2-7 | TRBV7-6 | NA | NA | CASSSRTGPGDEQYF | TGTGCCAGCAGCTCAAGGACCGGGCCCGGAGATGAGCAGTACTTC
TRBJ2-2 | TRBV7-9 | TRBD2 | NA | CASRHTSVGTGELFF | TGTGCCAGCAGGCATACTAGCGTCGGCACCGGGGAGCTGTTTTTT
TRBJ1-3 | TRBV6-6 | NA | NA | CANRRTQRGNTIYF | TGTGCCAACAGACGGACCCAGAGGGGAAACACCATATATTTT
TRBJ1-2 | TRBV20-1 | NA | many | CSASSNDRRKGGYGYTF | TGCAGTGCTAGTTCTAACGACAGGAGGAAGGGGGGCTATGGCTACACCTTC
TRBJ1-2 | TRBV5-4 | NA | many | CASSLLGGRGYTF | TGTGCCAGCAGCTTGTTGGGGGGCCGCGGCTACACCTTC
TRBJ2-7 | TRBV12-3/TRBV12-4 | NA | many | CASSLSKFEQYF | TGTGCCAGCAGTCTCTCCAAGTTCGAGCAGTACTTC
TRBJ1-1 | TRBV5-8 | NA | many | CASSSGQMRNTEAFF | TGTGCCAGCAGCTCAGGACAGATGAGAAACACTGAAGCTTTCTTT
TRBJ1-1 | TRBV2 | NA | NA | CASSTLAGNTEAFF | TGTGCCAGCAGTACCCTAGCGGGGAACACTGAAGCTTTCTTT
TRBJ2-7 | TRBV7-9 | NA | many | CASSLTPSYEQYF | TGTGCCAGCAGCCTGACACCCTCCTACGAGCAGTACTTC
TRBJ1-2 | TRBV2 | NA | many | CASKKIDSQAYGYTF | TGTGCCAGCAAAAAGATAGACAGTCAAGCCTATGGCTACACCTTC
TRBJ2-5 | TRBV24-1 | NA | many | CATSDSGQQETQYF | TGTGCCACCAGTGATTCGGGACAACAAGAGACCCAGTACTTC
TRBJ1-2 | TRBV25-1 | TRBD1 | NA | CASSATRDRVNYGYTF | TGTGCCAGCAGTGCGACGCGGGACAGGGTTAACTATGGCTACACCTTC
TRBJ2-5 | TRBV24-1 | TRBD1 | many | CATSDRDRTETQYF | TGTGCCACCAGTGACCGGGACAGGACAGAGACCCAGTACTTC
TRBJ2-2 | TRBV7-6 | NA | many | CASSPPPDYTGELFF | TGTGCCAGCAGCCCCCCCCCTGACTACACCGGGGAGCTGTTTTTT
TRBJ1-2 | TRBV3-1 | NA | NA | CASSRSRDGYTF | TGTGCCAGCAGCCGCTCTAGGGACGGCTACACCTTC
TRBJ2-7 | TRBV7-9 | TRBD1 | many | CASSKTGTGTYEQYF | TGTGCCAGCAGTAAGACCGGGACAGGTACCTACGAGCAGTACTTC
TRBJ1-2 | TRBV12-3/TRBV12-4 | NA | many | CASSLRAGVHGYTF | TGTGCCAGCAGTTTAAGGGCAGGGGTTCATGGCTACACCTTC
TRBJ1-6 | TRBV6-1 | NA | many | CASSVEGLPPLHF | TGTGCCAGCAGTGTCGAGGGCCTCCCGCCCCTCCACTTT
TRBJ1-4 | TRBV29-1 | TRBD1 | many | CSVGGQGSVEKLFF | TGCAGCGTTGGGGGACAGGGAAGTGTCGAAAAACTGTTTTTT
TRBJ1-6 | TRBV9 | NA | few | CASSRFRDSNSPLHF | TGTGCCAGCAGCAGATTCCGGGACTCGAATTCACCCCTCCACTTT
TRBJ2-7 | TRBV19 | TRBD2 | many | CASSPRTSGGTYEQYF | TGTGCCAGTAGTCCTAGGACTAGCGGGGGGACCTACGAGCAGTACTTC
TRBJ1-2 | TRBV4-1 | NA | few | CASSQDLTGVNYGYTF | TGCGCCAGCAGCCAAGATCTTACAGGAGTTAACTATGGCTACACCTTC
TRBJ2-7 | TRBV7-9 | NA | NA | CASSYTLIAGGYTGTGVPYEQYF | TGTGCCAGCAGTTACACCCTAATTGCGGGAGGGTACACCGGGACAGGGGTCCCCTACGAGCAGTACTTC
TRBJ2-7 | TRBV10-3 | NA | many | CAIRMTDTYEQYF | TGTGCCATCAGGATGACAGATACCTACGAGCAGTACTTC
TRBJ2-2 | TRBV25-1 | TRBD2 | once | CASGRTSGSAGELFF | TGTGCCAGCGGTCGGACTAGCGGGAGTGCCGGGGAGCTGTTTTTT
TRBJ1-1 | TRBV19 | TRBD1 | many | CASTADRGYITFF | TGTGCCAGTACTGCGGACAGGGGTTACATCACTTTCTTT
TRBJ1-2 | TRBV7-3 | NA | NA | CASSLKRIRQGLSYGYTF | TGTGCCAGCAGCTTAAAGCGAATAAGGCAGGGATTATCCTATGGCTACACCTTC